The rows below give T cell receptor beta chains drawn from one sample of a study of cytomegalovirus exposure and HLA in healthy donors. Using immunoSEQ multiplex PCR, the repertoire was profiled, and TCRdb retains in-frame clones only, with some absent. The top ten hold about 7.1% of the sample, which has fewer than 180,000 clones, 60% to 70% seen once. The sequenced sample was PBMCs. These receptors were obtained from an older woman in good health and CMV-seropositive. CDR3s leave out the opening cysteine and the closing phenylalanine or tryptophan.

V gene	J gene	CDR3 protein
TRBV5-1	TRBJ2-7	ASSLSGQGYEQY
TRBV7-2	TRBJ2-1	ASRSTGTSGRYNEQF
TRBV4-2	TRBJ1-2	ASSRGEAGYT
TRBV9	TRBJ1-5	ASSPGEDQPQH
TRBV11-1	TRBJ2-7	ASSPRQGPSYEQY
TRBV11-2	TRBJ2-1	ASSSPAARGRFNEQF
TRBV10-3	TRBJ2-3	AISSNIGDTQY
TRBV27	TRBJ2-4	ASSLAGLAKNIQY
TRBV28	TRBJ2-6	ASSRFGLAVSGANVLT
TRBV9	TRBJ1-3	ASSVGSGVSGNTIY
TRBV6-1	TRBJ2-1	ASSGLAGLRGGQF
TRBV2	TRBJ2-2	ASRRDRERAGELF